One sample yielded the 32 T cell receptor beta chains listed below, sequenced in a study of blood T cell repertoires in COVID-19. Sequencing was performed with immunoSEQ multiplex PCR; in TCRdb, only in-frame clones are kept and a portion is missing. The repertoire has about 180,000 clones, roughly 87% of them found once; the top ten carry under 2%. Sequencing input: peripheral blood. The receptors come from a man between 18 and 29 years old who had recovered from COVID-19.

Written as DNA, the CDR3 is TGCGCCAGCAGCCAAGGGCGGACTAGCGGGAGGTCAGATACGCAGTATTTT. Its protein is CASSQGRTSGRSDTQYF. The J gene is TRBJ2-3, the V gene TRBV4-3; the match to TRBD2 covers 14 bases. Germline trimming cut 1 base from V and 4 bases from J; bases unmatched to any gene: 4. Germline lookup yields CDR1 LGHNA and CDR2 YSLEER. This CDR3 is 17 amino acids long.

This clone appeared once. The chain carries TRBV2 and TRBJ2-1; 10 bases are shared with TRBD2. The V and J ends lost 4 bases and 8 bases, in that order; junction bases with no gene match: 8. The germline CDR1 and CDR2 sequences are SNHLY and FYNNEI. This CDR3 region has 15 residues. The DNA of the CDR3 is TGTGCCAGCAGTGTGATTCTAGCGGGAGTGGATGAGCAGTTCTTC. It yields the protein CASSVILAGVDEQFF.

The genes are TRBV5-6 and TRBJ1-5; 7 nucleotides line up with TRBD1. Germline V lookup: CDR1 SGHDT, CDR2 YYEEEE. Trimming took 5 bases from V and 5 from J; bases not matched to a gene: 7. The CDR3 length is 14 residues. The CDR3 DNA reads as TGTGCCAGCAGTTCACAGGGGATAGATCAGCCCCAGCATTTT. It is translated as CASSSQGIDQPQHF. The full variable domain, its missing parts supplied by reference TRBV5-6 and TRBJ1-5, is DAGVTQSPTHLIKTRGQQVTLRCSPKSGHDTVSWYQQALGQGPQFIFQYYEEEERQRGNFPDRFSGHQFPNYSSELNVNALLLGDSALYLCASSSQGIDQPQHFGDGTRLSIL.

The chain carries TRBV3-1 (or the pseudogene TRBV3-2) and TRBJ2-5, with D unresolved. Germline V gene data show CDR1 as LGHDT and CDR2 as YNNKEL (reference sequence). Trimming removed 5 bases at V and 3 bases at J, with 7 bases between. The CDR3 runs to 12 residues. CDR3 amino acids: CASSYTEETQYF. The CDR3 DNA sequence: TGTGCCAGCAGCTATACAGAAGAGACCCAGTACTTC.

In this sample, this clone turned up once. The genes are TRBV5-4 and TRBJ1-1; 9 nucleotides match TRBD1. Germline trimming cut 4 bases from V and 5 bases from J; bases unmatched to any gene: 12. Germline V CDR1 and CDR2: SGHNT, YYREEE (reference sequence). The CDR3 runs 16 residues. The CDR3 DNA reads TGTGCCAGCAGCCATTGGTCGACCGACAGGGGGACTGAAGCTTTCTTT. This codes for CASSHWSTDRGTEAFF. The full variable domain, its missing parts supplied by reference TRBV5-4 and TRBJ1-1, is ETGVTQSPTHLIKTRGQQVTLRCSSQSGHNTVSWYQQALGQGPQFIFQYYREEENGRGNFPPRFSGLQFPNYSSELNVNALELDDSALYLCASSHWSTDRGTEAFFGQGTRLTVV.

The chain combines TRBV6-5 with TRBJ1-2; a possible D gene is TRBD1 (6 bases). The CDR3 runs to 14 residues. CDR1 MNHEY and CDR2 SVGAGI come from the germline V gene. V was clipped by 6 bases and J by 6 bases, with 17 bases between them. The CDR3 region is CASRPQGLAHGYTF. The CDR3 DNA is TGTGCCAGCAGACCCCAGGGGTTGGCTCATGGCTACACCTTC.

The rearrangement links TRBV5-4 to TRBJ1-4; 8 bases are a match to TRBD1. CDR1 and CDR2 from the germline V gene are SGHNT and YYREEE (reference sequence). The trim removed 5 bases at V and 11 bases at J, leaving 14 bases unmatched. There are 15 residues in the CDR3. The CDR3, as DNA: TGTGCCAGCAGATCAGGGGGCGAGGGGAGTAAGAAACTGTTTTTT. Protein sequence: CASRSGGEGSKKLFF. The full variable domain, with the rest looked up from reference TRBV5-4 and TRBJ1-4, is ETGVTQSPTHLIKTRGQQVTLRCSSQSGHNTVSWYQQALGQGPQFIFQYYREEENGRGNFPPRFSGLQFPNYSSELNVNALELDDSALYLCASRSGGEGSKKLFFGSGTQLSVL.

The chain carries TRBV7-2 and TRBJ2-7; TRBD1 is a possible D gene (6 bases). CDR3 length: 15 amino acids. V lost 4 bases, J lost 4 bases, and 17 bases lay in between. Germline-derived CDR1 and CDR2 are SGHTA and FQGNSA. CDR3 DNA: TGTGCCAGCAGCTATGGGGGCAGGCCCCAGTACGAGCAGTACTTC. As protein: CASSYGGRPQYEQYF.

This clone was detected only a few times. The DNA of the CDR3 is TGTGCCAGCAGCCAAGGGAGGCGGAATGAGCAGTTCTTC. Protein sequence: CASSQGRRNEQFF. This chain links TRBV4-2 with TRBJ2-1, with D possibly matching TRBD2 (5 bases). V lost 1 base to trimming and J lost 7 bases, with 8 bases between them. Germline V gives CDR1 LGHNA, CDR2 YNFKEQ. The CDR3 length is 13 residues.

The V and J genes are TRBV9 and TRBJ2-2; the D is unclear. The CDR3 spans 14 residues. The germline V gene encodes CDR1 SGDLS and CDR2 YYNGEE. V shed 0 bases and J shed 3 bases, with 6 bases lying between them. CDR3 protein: CASSVVGDTGELFF. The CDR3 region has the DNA TGTGCCAGCAGCGTAGTCGGAGACACCGGGGAGCTGTTTTTT.

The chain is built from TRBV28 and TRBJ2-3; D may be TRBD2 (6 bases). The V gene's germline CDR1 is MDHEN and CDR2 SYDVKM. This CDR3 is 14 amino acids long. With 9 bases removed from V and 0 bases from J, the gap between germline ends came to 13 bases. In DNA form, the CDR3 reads TGTGCCAGTTTTAGCGGACCTAGCACAGATACGCAGTATTTT. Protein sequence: CASFSGPSTDTQYF.

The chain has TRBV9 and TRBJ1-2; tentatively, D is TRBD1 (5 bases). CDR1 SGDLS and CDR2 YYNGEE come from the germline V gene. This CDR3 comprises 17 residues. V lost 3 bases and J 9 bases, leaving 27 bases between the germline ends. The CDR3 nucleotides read TGTGCCAGCAGCGACATCCCCGGTAGGGGCAGACCTGGAAGCTACACCTTC. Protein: CASSDIPGRGRPGSYTF.

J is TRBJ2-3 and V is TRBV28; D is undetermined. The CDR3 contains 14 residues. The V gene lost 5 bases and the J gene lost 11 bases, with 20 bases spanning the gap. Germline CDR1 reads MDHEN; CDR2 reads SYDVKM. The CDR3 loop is CASSPLLTALVQYF. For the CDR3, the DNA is TGTGCCAGCAGTCCCCTCCTCACCGCTTTAGTGCAGTATTTT.

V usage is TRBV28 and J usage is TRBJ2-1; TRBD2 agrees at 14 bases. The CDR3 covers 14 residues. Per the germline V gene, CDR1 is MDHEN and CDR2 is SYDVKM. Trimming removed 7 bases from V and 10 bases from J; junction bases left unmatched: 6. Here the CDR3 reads CASMGGLAGGEQFF. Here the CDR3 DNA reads TGTGCCAGCATGGGAGGACTAGCGGGAGGAGAGCAGTTCTTC.

The CDR3 loop is CATGTVRVNEQFF. The CDR3 bases are TGTGCCACCGGGACAGTACGAGTCAATGAGCAGTTCTTC. This chain uses TRBV2 with TRBJ2-1, with 7 bases lining up with TRBD1. V lost 10 bases to trimming and J lost 6 bases; unmatched junction nucleotides: 9. Germline CDR1 is SNHLY and CDR2 is FYNNEI. CDR3 length: 13 amino acids.

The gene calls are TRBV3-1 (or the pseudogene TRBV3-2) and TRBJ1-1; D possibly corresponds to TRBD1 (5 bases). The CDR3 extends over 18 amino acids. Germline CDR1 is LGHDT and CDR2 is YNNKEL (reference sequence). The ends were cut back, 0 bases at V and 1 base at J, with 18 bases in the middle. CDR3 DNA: TGTGCCAGCAGCCAAGATGGGGCAGGCCCCCCGGCGAACACTGAAGCTTTCTTT. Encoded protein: CASSQDGAGPPANTEAFF.

The CDR3 coding sequence is TGTGCCAGCAGTGCGTGGACAGGGAGCAATCAGCCCCAGCATTTT. Its translation is CASSAWTGSNQPQHF. This chain connects TRBV2 to TRBJ1-5; TRBD1 matches 8 bases. Germline CDR1 and CDR2: SNHLY and FYNNEI. V lost 4 bases to trimming and J lost 1 base; unmatched junction nucleotides: 3. The CDR3 loop spans 15 amino acids.

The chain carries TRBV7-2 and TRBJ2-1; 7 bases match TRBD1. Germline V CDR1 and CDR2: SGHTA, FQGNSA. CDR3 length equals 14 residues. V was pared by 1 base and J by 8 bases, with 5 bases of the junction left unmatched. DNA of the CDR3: TGTGCCAGCAGCTTAGAGGGACAGTGGGATGAGCAGTTCTTC. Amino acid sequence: CASSLEGQWDEQFF.

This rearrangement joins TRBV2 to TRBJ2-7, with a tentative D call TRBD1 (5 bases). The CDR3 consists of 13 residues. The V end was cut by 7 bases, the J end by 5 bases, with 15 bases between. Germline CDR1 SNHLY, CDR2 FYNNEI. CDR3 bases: TGTGCCAGCAACGGCCAGGGTTATGACGAGCAGTACTTC. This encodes CASNGQGYDEQYF.

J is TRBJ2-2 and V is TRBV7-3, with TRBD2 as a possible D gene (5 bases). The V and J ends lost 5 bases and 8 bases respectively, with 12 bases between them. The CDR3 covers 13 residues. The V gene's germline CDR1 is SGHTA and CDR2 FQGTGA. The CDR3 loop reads CASSPDWRGELFF. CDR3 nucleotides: TGTGCCAGCAGCCCTGACTGGAGGGGGGAGCTGTTTTTT.

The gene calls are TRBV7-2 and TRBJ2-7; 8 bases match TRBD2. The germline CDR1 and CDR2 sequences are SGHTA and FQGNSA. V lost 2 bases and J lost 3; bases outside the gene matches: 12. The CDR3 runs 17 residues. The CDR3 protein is CASSLIGGDLGRYEQYF. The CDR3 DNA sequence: TGTGCCAGCAGCTTAATCGGGGGGGATTTAGGCCGCTACGAGCAGTACTTC. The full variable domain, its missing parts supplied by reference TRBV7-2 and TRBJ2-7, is GAGVSQSPSNKVTEKGKDVELRCDPISGHTALYWYRQSLGQGLEFLIYFQGNSAPDKSGLPSDRFSAERTGGSVSTLTIQRTQQEDSAVYLCASSLIGGDLGRYEQYFGPGTRLTVT.

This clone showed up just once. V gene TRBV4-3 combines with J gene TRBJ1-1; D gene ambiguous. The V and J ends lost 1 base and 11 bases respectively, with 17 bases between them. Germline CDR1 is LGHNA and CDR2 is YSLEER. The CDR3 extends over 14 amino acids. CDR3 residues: CASSQGKNSLLAFF. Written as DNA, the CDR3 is TGCGCCAGCAGCCAAGGAAAGAACAGCCTCCTGGCTTTCTTT.

The CDR3 coding sequence is TGTGCCAGTCACGGACAGAACACTGAAGCTTTCTTT. Residues: CASHGQNTEAFF. The V and J genes are TRBV27 and TRBJ1-1, with D possibly matching TRBD1 (5 bases). The germline V and J ends were trimmed by 9 bases and 1 base, with 9 bases remaining between them. This CDR3 is built from 12 residues. Germline CDR1 and CDR2: MNHEY and SMNVEV (reference sequence).

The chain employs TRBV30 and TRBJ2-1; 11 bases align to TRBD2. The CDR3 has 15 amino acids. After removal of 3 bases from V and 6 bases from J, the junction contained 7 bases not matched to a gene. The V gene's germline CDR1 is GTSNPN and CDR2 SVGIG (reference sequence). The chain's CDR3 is CAWSPASGRINEQFF. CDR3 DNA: TGTGCCTGGAGCCCAGCTAGCGGGAGGATCAATGAGCAGTTCTTC.

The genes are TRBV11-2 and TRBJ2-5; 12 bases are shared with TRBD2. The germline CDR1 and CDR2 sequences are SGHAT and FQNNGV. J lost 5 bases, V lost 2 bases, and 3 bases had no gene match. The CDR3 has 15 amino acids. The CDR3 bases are TGTGCCAGCAGCTTACTAGCGGGAGGGCGGGAGACCCAGTACTTC. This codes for CASSLLAGGRETQYF.

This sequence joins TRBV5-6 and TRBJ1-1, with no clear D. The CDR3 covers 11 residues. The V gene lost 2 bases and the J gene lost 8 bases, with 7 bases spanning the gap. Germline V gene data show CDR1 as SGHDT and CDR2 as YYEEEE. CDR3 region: CASSLQREAFF. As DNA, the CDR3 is TGTGCCAGCAGCTTACAGCGGGAAGCTTTCTTT.

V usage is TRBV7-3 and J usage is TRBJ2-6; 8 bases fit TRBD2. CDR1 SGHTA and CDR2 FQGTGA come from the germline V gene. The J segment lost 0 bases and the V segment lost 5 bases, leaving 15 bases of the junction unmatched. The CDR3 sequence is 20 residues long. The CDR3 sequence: CASSRIGRAGALSGANVLTF. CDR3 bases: TGTGCCAGCAGCCGCATCGGACGAGCGGGAGCTCTCTCTGGGGCCAACGTCCTGACTTTC.

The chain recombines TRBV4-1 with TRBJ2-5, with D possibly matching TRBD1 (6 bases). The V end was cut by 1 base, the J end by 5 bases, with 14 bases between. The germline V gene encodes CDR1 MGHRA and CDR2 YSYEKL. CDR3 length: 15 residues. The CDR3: CASSQGTGGQETQYF. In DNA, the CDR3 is TGCGCCAGCAGCCAAGGGACTGGTGGACAGGAGACCCAGTACTTC.

The CDR3 coding sequence is TGTGCCAGCAAGGATCGCGGGAGCCCTCCCTCCTACAATGAGCAGTTCTTC. It codes for CASKDRGSPPSYNEQFF. This chain links TRBV27 with TRBJ2-1; 7 bases align to TRBD2. In germline, CDR1 is MNHEY, CDR2 SMNVEV (reference sequence). Trimming cost V 7 bases and J 0 bases; bases outside gene matches: 12. The CDR3 has 17 amino acids.

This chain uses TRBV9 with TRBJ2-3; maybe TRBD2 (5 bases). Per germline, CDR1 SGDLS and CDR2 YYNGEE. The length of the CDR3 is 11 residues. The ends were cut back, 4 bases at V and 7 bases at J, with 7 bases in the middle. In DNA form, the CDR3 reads TGTGCCAGCAGCTCTAGCAATACGCAGTATTTT. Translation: CASSSSNTQYF.

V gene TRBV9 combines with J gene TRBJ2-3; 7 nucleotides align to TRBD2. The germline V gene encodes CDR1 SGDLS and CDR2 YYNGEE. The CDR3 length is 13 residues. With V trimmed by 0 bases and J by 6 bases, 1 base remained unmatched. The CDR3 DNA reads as TGTGCCAGCAGCGTAGACGGGAGGGATACGCAGTATTTT. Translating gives CASSVDGRDTQYF. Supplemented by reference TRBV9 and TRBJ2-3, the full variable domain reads DSGVTQTPKHLITATGQRVTLRCSPRSGDLSVYWYQQSLDQGLQFLIQYYNGEERAKGNILERFSAQQFPDLHSELNLSSLELGDSALYFCASSVDGRDTQYFGPGTRLTVL.

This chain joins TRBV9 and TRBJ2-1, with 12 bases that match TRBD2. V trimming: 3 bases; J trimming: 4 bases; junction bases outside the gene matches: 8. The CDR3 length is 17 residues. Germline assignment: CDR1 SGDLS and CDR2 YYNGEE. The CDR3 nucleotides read TGTGCCAGCAGCGGGACCCTCGGGACTAGCGGGTACAATGAGCAGTTCTTC. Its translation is CASSGTLGTSGYNEQFF.